This T cell receptor beta chain was observed in a study of shared clonotypes between healthy human individuals. This table comes from immunoSEQ multiplex PCR, and its TCRdb copy is limited to in-frame clones, with some not included. The sample holds about 1 million clones, under 80% seen once. The CDR3 consists of 15 residues. The V gene's germline CDR1 is SGHRS and CDR2 YFSETQ. V was shortened by 5 bases and J by 9 bases, with 23 bases between the two germline ends. Points from the study as a whole: Compared with clonotypes that all four donors shared, non-shared clonotypes had lower generation probabilities. Sorted-subset sequencing was shown by rarefaction to be incomplete despite large depth.

Remarks on this clone: The antigen is undetermined.

This clonotype originated in a man between 18 and 35 years old in good health. The chain recombines TRBV5-1 with TRBJ1-2; maybe TRBD1 (6 bases). Input material: memory CD4+ T cells sorted from blood. Subset here: CD45RA-negative fraction. The CDR3 loop reads CASRRGIVRDESYTF. CDR3 DNA: TGCGCCAGCAGAAGGGGGATCGTTCGGGATGAAAGCTACACCTTC.